The 14 T cell receptor beta chains presented below share a single source sample, sequenced in a study of spatial heterogeneity in lung cancer. Time point here: sample taken at primary tumor resection. General study findings and limits: Mutation counts in tumors were tracked by counts of expanded intratumoral alpha and beta TCRs.

One entry per CDR3 protein results from TCRdb running MiXCR on the 5' RACE reads. This table holds 16,000 or so distinct CDR3 sequences, approximately 7% found once. Their antigen targets remain unknown. The source material was lung tumor tissue, sampled at surgery. The source is a female donor with early-stage non-small cell lung cancer.

This clonotype came up many times. This beta chain is a stray sequence in a library constructed for alpha chains; its clone size is not meaningful. The genes are TRBV15 and TRBJ2-1; possibly TRBD1 for D (5 bases). Germline CDR1 reads LNHNV; CDR2 reads YYDKDF (reference sequence). The CDR3 is 13 amino acids. V was shortened by 3 bases and J by 6 bases, with 9 bases between the two germline ends. The CDR3 protein is CATSRDKVNEQFF. The CDR3 nucleotides read TGTGCCACCAGCAGGGACAAGGTCAATGAGCAGTTCTTC.

Notes on this clonotype: Because this beta chain is a stray read in a library intended to capture alpha chains, its abundance should not be given much weight. The chain has TRBV27 and TRBJ2-5; no clear D gene. The CDR3 contains 18 residues. Germline CDR1 MNHEY, CDR2 SMNVEV (reference sequence). V lost 1 base and J 0 bases, leaving 18 bases between the germline ends. CDR3 DNA sequence: TGTGCCAGCAGTTTATATCGGCCCTTGATTTTGTACCAAGAGACCCAGTACTTC. Protein: CASSLYRPLILYQETQYF.

This clonotype was seen many times. Little can be read into the size of this beta chain, an off-target read in a library designed for alpha chains. The chain couples TRBV27 to TRBJ1-1, with a weak D call TRBD1 (6 bases). From germline, CDR1 is MNHEY and CDR2 SMNVEV (reference sequence). The CDR3 spans 15 residues. V was pared by 5 bases and J by 3 bases, with 16 bases between. CDR3 nucleotides: TGTGCCAGCAGTCCCTATACAGGGCGTGACACTGAAGCTTTCTTT. It yields the protein CASSPYTGRDTEAFF.

This clonotype was seen at least ten times. This beta chain was picked up by a library intended for alpha chains and is off target, so its count carries little meaning. The rearrangement uses TRBV30 and TRBJ1-6, with 9 bases identical to TRBD1. The length of the CDR3 is 16 residues. Germline-derived CDR1 and CDR2 are GTSNPN and SVGIG (reference sequence). The J segment lost 9 bases and the V segment lost 2 bases, leaving 11 bases of the junction unmatched. The CDR3 is CAWSLWLGTGISPLHF. CDR3 nucleotides: TGTGCCTGGAGTCTGTGGTTGGGGACAGGGATTTCACCCCTCCACTTT.

A single count supports this clonotype. This beta chain is a stray read from a library made for alpha chains; its abundance is not meaningful. The chain is built from TRBV13 and TRBJ2-2; the D gene could be TRBD1 or TRBD2 (5 bases each). Per germline, CDR1 PRHDT and CDR2 FYEKMQ (reference sequence). Trimming left V 2 bases short and J 5 bases short, with 12 bases between. This CDR3 spans 15 amino acids. The CDR3 region has the DNA TGTGCCAGCAGCTTAATAGGGACCCAAACCGGGGAGCTGTTTTTT. Protein: CASSLIGTQTGELFF.

This clonotype showed up many times. This beta chain is an unintended read in a library built for alpha chains; its size means little. V gene TRBV5-6 combines with J gene TRBJ1-1, with 7 positions matching TRBD1. The CDR3 consists of 14 residues. V shed 0 bases, J shed 10 bases, and the junction held 9 bases outside the gene matches. CDR1 is SGHDT, CDR2 YYEEEE, per germline. DNA for the CDR3: TGTGCCAGCAGCTTGGACAGGGGTTGGTCAGGAGCTTTCTTT. Its translation: CASSLDRGWSGAFF.

This clonotype was observed many times. The library was designed around alpha chains, so this beta chain is a stray read whose abundance carries little weight. The J gene is TRBJ2-5, the V gene TRBV7-2, with D unresolved. The germline gives CDR1 SGHTA, CDR2 FQGNSA. This CDR3 has 16 residues. The ends were cut back, 5 bases at V and 2 bases at J, with 18 bases in the middle. This CDR3 reads CASSQNRRTPQETQYF. DNA of the CDR3: TGTGCCAGCAGCCAAAACCGACGGACGCCACAAGAGACCCAGTACTTC.

This clonotype has at least ten counts. The library was built for alpha chains, so this beta chain is an off-target read and its size means little. The chain has TRBV2 and TRBJ2-5; 8 bases are a match to TRBD2. Germline assignment: CDR1 SNHLY and CDR2 FYNNEI. This CDR3 comprises 14 residues. The trim removed 10 bases at V and 5 bases at J, leaving 12 bases unmatched. As DNA, the CDR3 is TGTGCCATTCGGGCGGGGGGCATAAGGGAGACCCAGTACTTC. This codes for CAIRAGGIRETQYF.

Sample share makes this clonotype medium-sized. A library prepared for alpha chains yielded this beta chain as an off-target read; its size is of little meaning. The rearrangement uses TRBV5-4 and TRBJ2-7; 9 nucleotides align to TRBD1. The germline gives CDR1 SGHNT, CDR2 YYREEE (reference sequence). The CDR3 contains 14 residues. Unmatched junction bases numbered 1, after V lost 2 bases and J lost 1 base. CDR3 amino acids: CASSFGTGSYEQYF. For the CDR3, the DNA is TGTGCCAGCAGCTTCGGGACAGGGTCCTACGAGCAGTACTTC.

This clonotype was counted ten times or more. A library prepared for alpha chains yielded this beta chain as an off-target read; its size is of little meaning. The V and J genes are TRBV19 and TRBJ2-2; D is uncertain. Germline V lookup: CDR1 LNHDA, CDR2 SQIVND (reference sequence). The CDR3 totals 14 residues. V dropped 7 bases and J dropped 0 bases, with 9 bases sitting between them. CDR3: CASTTGTNTGELFF. The CDR3 nucleotides read TGTGCCAGTACCACCGGCACGAACACCGGGGAGCTGTTTTTT.

By sample share, this clonotype is medium-sized. This beta chain is off target for a library built for alpha chains, so its abundance means little. The rearrangement joins TRBV20-1 to TRBJ1-1, with TRBD1 identical over 10 bases. The CDR3 totals 15 residues. V dropped 1 base and J dropped 4; count of bases not matched to a gene: 6. Germline assignment: CDR1 DFQATT and CDR2 SNEGSKA (reference sequence). The CDR3 reads CSARGGQGGITEAFF. The CDR3 region has the DNA TGCAGTGCTAGAGGCGGACAGGGGGGAATCACTGAAGCTTTCTTT.

This clonotype was observed at least ten times. Found in a library prepared for alpha chains, this beta chain is an off-target read, and its abundance has little meaning. The CDR3 nucleotides are TGTGCCAGCAGCCGGGCCCAAGAGACCCAGTACTTC. Protein sequence: CASSRAQETQYF. The chain recombines TRBV12-3 or TRBV12-4 with TRBJ2-5; D gene uncertain. This CDR3 is built from 12 residues. Trimming shortened V by 6 bases and J by 1 base, and 6 bases separated the two germline ends.

This clonotype was seen at least ten times. This beta chain represents an off-target read in a library built for alpha chains; its size is of limited meaning. V usage is TRBV5-4 and J usage is TRBJ1-2; D is uncertain. The CDR3 covers 13 residues. Trimming left V 4 bases short and J 3 bases short, with 10 bases between. Germline V gene data show CDR1 as SGHNT and CDR2 as YYREEE (reference sequence). Here the CDR3 reads CASSPTKDYGYTF. CDR3 DNA sequence: TGTGCCAGCAGCCCCACCAAGGACTATGGCTACACCTTC.

In this sample, this clonotype turned up a few times. Being off target in a library aimed at alpha chains, this beta chain has a size of little meaning. The chain combines TRBV20-1 with TRBJ2-1, with 8 bases lining up with TRBD2. The length of the CDR3 is 15 residues. Trimming at V came to 5 bases and at J to 5 bases, leaving 11 bases not matched to a gene. Germline values: CDR1 DFQATT, CDR2 SNEGSKA (reference sequence). The DNA for the CDR3 is TGCAGTGCTCGGCCCGGGACTAGAGAAAACAATGAGCAGTTCTTC. Translation gives CSARPGTRENNEQFF.